Here is one T cell receptor beta chain with its context. The data belong to a study of shared clonotypes between healthy human individuals. Selected positively for CCR7 and CD45RO-negative, naive CD8 cells excluded terminally differentiated effector memory CD45RA+ cells. Every one of the donors was a Caucasian adult that lived in Nashville, Tennessee. Clones were read by immunoSEQ multiplex PCR, and TCRdb kept only the in-frame ones, dropping some. The sample carries 2 million or so clones, about 95% recorded once. The TCR comes from a man between 18 and 35 years old in good health. The sequenced sample consisted of naive CD8+ T cells sorted from blood.

The CDR3 DNA reads TGCGCCAGCAGCTTGGCTCTAGCGGGCCTCCAAGAGACCCAGTACTTC. Translation gives CASSLALAGLQETQYF. V usage is TRBV5-1 and J usage is TRBJ2-5, with TRBD2 identical over 8 bases. The CDR3 consists of 16 residues. Germline values: CDR1 SGHRS, CDR2 YFSETQ. V shed 0 bases and J 1 base; nucleotides not matched to a gene: 5.